This T cell receptor beta chain was sequenced in a study of T cells in Graves' hyperthyroidism and ophthalmopathy. Overall study: Peripheral blood was collected at initial diagnosis, before any treatment.

The hyperthyroidism was newly diagnosed and had lasted under 2 months; the patients were aged 18 to 65. Lactation, pregnancy, other autoimmune disease or uncontrolled infection led to exclusion of patients. Turning to this clonotype: Its antigen is unidentified. It may be a read error: a sequence one base away is much more abundant.

Amplified TCR beta CDR3 regions derived from RNA transcripts. HTBI primers were employed in a first-round RT-PCR of the TCR CDR3. TCRdb reprocessed the multiplex PCR reads with MiXCR, giving one entry per CDR3 protein. The data show fewer than 600,000 distinct CDR3 sequences, 13% to 15% seen once. General study results and limits: Median prediction lead before ophthalmopathy onset was around 7 months with the model.

This receptor was obtained from a woman in her late teens or twenties with Graves' hyperthyroidism. The sample consisted of blood.

This CDR3 is CASSLYPSGTTEAFF. In nucleotides, the CDR3 is TGTGCCAGCAGCCTTTATCCCTCCGGGACGACTGAAGCTTTCTTT. The chain employs TRBV6-1 and TRBJ1-1; tentative D call: TRBD1 (5 bases). V lost 6 bases, J lost 5 bases, and 19 bases lay in between. The CDR3 is 15 residues long. Germline CDR1 and CDR2: MNHNS and SASEGT.